The present TCR beta chain was sequenced within a study of cytomegalovirus exposure and HLA in healthy donors. Study-level points and caveats: Later analysis identified several of the most significant clusters that appeared linked to common viral pathogens. TCR beta chains numbering more than 150 were designated cytomegalovirus-associated.

The PCR was carried out with 60 Vbeta primers and 13 Jbeta primers. In the original analysis: Later, an analysis found around 77 million unique TCR beta chains, and about 10 million of these were shared. Produced via immunoSEQ multiplex PCR; TCRdb's table is partial and in-frame only. The V and J calls and clone size come from that table; D and trimming were worked out from the DNA. Seen here are around 150,000 clones, about 75% observed once, and the top ten hold roughly 2%. This clone has more than one count but fewer than ten. Its cognate antigen is unknown. There are 13 residues in the CDR3. Germline-derived CDR1 and CDR2 are KGHSH and LQKENI. V was shortened by 6 bases and J by 2 bases, with 10 bases between the two germline ends.

The chain carries TRBV18 and TRBJ1-2, with D possibly TRBD1 on 5 matching bases. The sample consisted of PBMCs. The source is a female donor in good health and CMV-seronegative. CDR3 sequence: CASSPDSNYGYTF. For the CDR3, the DNA is TGTGCCAGCTCCCCCGACAGCAACTATGGCTACACCTTC.